The source of this T cell receptor beta chain is a study of beta chain features in type 1 diabetes. Note on this clone: The antigen is undetermined.

The germline V gene has CDR1 SGHTS and CDR2 YDEGEE. The CDR3 has 14 amino acids. V lost 0 bases and J lost 4, with 10 bases in between. Sequenced material consisted of expressed TCRB transcripts (all of the isolated RNA was reverse transcribed). Profiling relied on immunoSEQ multiplex PCR, and the TCRdb table lists in-frame clones only, not all of them. The table has under 850,000 clones, under 15% seen once. Sorting produced populations that all topped 95% purity. Study-level points and caveats: It was among patients, rather than healthy donors, that naive, central memory and Treg TCRB repertoires appeared more similar. For Type 1 diabetes patients, all four CD4+ subsets carried TCRB CDR3s that were moderately but significantly shorter.

The sequenced material came from naive CD4+ T cells from blood. The rearrangement joins TRBV5-8 to TRBJ1-1; D gene unclear. This TCR derives from a man younger than 35 with type 1 diabetes. CDR3 in amino acids: CASSLAGWITEAFF. In nucleotides, the CDR3 is TGTGCCAGCAGCTTGGCTGGGTGGATCACTGAAGCTTTCTTT.